The 32 T cell receptor beta chains below were found in one sample sequenced in a study of T cells in tumors after PD-1 blockade. Assay: immunoSEQ multiplex PCR; the TCRdb copy retains only in-frame clones and omits some. The table records roughly 6,100 clones, approximately 70% of them present only once. The sample consisted of tumor tissue, taken before anti-PD-1 treatment. The receptors shown here come from a human donor with basal cell carcinoma.

J is TRBJ2-1 and V is TRBV19, with 10 positions matching TRBD2. The CDR3 extends over 16 amino acids. Unmatched junction bases numbered 6, after V lost 3 bases and J lost 4 bases. Germline assignment: CDR1 LNHDA and CDR2 SQIVND (reference sequence). CDR3 residues: CASSIRAGGFYNEQFF. In DNA form, the CDR3 reads TGTGCCAGTAGTATTCGAGCGGGGGGGTTTTACAATGAGCAGTTCTTC.

The rearrangement links TRBV6-5 to TRBJ1-1, with a tentative D call TRBD1 (5 bases). Germline V lookup: CDR1 MNHEY, CDR2 SVGAGI. The length of the CDR3 is 14 residues. V lost 8 bases and J lost 1, with 14 bases in between. The CDR3 sequence: CASRRGSTNTEAFF. In DNA, the CDR3 is TGTGCCAGCCGGCGGGGGTCTACGAACACTGAAGCTTTCTTT.

The V and J genes are TRBV29-1 and TRBJ1-1; TRBD1 agrees at 9 bases. Germline-derived CDR1 and CDR2 are SQVTM and ANQGSEA. The CDR3 has 14 residues. V shed 6 bases and J 3 bases; nucleotides not matched to a gene: 8. The DNA for the CDR3 is TGCAGCGTGAAGGGTAGGACAGGGGACACTGAAGCTTTCTTT. Amino acid sequence: CSVKGRTGDTEAFF.

This clone was found once. This chain connects TRBV7-6 to TRBJ2-2; D could derive from TRBD1 or TRBD2 (5 bases each). V lost 5 bases, J lost 6 bases, and 7 bases lay in between. Germline V gives CDR1 SGHVS, CDR2 FNYEAQ. This CDR3 region has 12 residues. As DNA, the CDR3 is TGTGCCAGCAGCCCGGGACCCGGGGAGCTGTTTTTT. Amino acid sequence: CASSPGPGELFF.

V usage is TRBV6-6 and J usage is TRBJ2-5; D uncertain. This CDR3 has 14 amino acids. Germline lookup yields CDR1 MNHNY and CDR2 SVGAGI (reference sequence). The V end was cut by 6 bases, the J end by 4 bases, with 15 bases between. As DNA, the CDR3 is TGTGCCAGCAGACCCCAAAAACCCGGAGAGACCCAGTACTTC. Translating it yields CASRPQKPGETQYF.

The chain is built from TRBV24-1 and TRBJ2-5; 7 nucleotides agree with TRBD2. Germline V gene data show CDR1 as KGHDR and CDR2 as SFDVKD. CDR3 length: 14 amino acids. Trimming took 5 bases from V and 1 from J; bases not matched to a gene: 3. DNA for the CDR3: TGTGCCACCAGTGGAGCGGGGACCCAAGAGACCCAGTACTTC. Its translation is CATSGAGTQETQYF.

V is TRBV6-5 and J is TRBJ1-4; D not resolved. Trimming took 6 bases from V and 1 from J, leaving 9 bases between them. CDR3 length equals 14 residues. The V gene's germline CDR1 is MNHEY and CDR2 SVGAGI. CDR3 sequence: CASSPGLTNEKLFF. The DNA of the CDR3 is TGTGCCAGCAGCCCGGGCCTAACTAATGAAAAACTGTTTTTT.

This rearrangement joins TRBV19 to TRBJ1-1; 7 bases line up with TRBD1. The CDR3 is 13 amino acids. V lost 9 bases and J lost 6; bases outside the gene matches: 10. The V gene's germline CDR1 is LNHDA and CDR2 SQIVND (reference sequence). The CDR3 DNA sequence: TGTGCCAGCATGCAGGGGGGGCTGGCTGAAGCTTTCTTT. Translated: CASMQGGLAEAFF.

Regarding this clone: Additional DNA sequences in this sample encode the identical CDR3. This rearrangement joins TRBV5-1 to TRBJ1-1; unclear D gene. Per germline, CDR1 SGHRS and CDR2 YFSETQ. V was trimmed by 0 bases and J by 1 base, leaving 10 bases between them. The CDR3 covers 15 residues. The CDR3 DNA reads as TGCGCCAGCAGCTTGGGGAGGGTCGGGAACACTGAAGCTTTCTTT. Translating gives CASSLGRVGNTEAFF.

This clone has just a few counts. The V call is TRBV4-1, the J call TRBJ2-3, with D unclear. The CDR3 sequence is 16 residues long. Trimming removed 0 bases at V and 2 bases at J, with 12 bases between. Germline V gene sequence: CDR1 MGHRA, CDR2 YSYEKL. CDR3 bases: TGCGCCAGCAGCCAAGATTCTTGGGTCTCCACAGATACGCAGTATTTT. The encoded protein is CASSQDSWVSTDTQYF.

V usage is TRBV10-3 and J usage is TRBJ2-2; 11 bases map to TRBD1. Germline V gives CDR1 ENHRY, CDR2 SYGVKD. V shed 5 bases, J shed 7 bases, and the junction held 3 bases outside the gene matches. CDR3 length: 14 residues. CDR3 region: CAISTGTGGGELFF. CDR3 DNA: TGTGCCATCAGTACCGGGACAGGGGGCGGGGAGCTGTTTTTT.

CDR3 sequence: CASSLMSSYGYTF. The CDR3 nucleotides are TGTGCCAGCAGCTTAATGTCCAGCTATGGCTACACCTTC. The chain recombines TRBV7-2 with TRBJ1-2; D is ambiguous. Germline CDR1 is SGHTA and CDR2 is FQGNSA. This CDR3 contains 13 residues. Trimming stripped 2 bases from V and 4 bases from J, with 8 bases between.

The chain couples TRBV5-8 to TRBJ2-1, with TRBD1 matching 7 bases. V trimming: 4 bases; J trimming: 0 bases; junction bases outside the gene matches: 4. This CDR3 is 15 amino acids long. Germline CDR1 SGHTS, CDR2 YDEGEE. The CDR3 nucleotides read TGTGCCAGCAGCCCCGGGACAGCCTCCTACAATGAGCAGTTCTTC. Translated, it gives CASSPGTASYNEQFF. Full variable domain (remainder filled in from reference TRBV5-8 and TRBJ2-1): EAGVTQSPTHLIKTRGQQATLRCSPISGHTSVYWYQQALGLGLQFLLWYDEGEERNRGNFPPRFSGRQFPNYSSELNVNALELEDSALYLCASSPGTASYNEQFFGPGTRLTVL.

Points on this clone: At one end the junction does not follow the germline gene, possibly because of a read error. The V gene is TRBV19, the J gene TRBJ2-1, with 11 bases matching TRBD2. CDR3 length: 15 residues. From germline, CDR1 is LNHDA and CDR2 SQIVND (reference sequence). CDR3 region: CASRIAGGPPNEQFF. The CDR3 nucleotides are TGTGCCAGTAGGATAGCGGGGGGGCCTCCAAATGAGCAGTTCTTC.

The table lists this clone with a count of one. The rearrangement uses TRBV7-8 and TRBJ1-3; no reliable D call. Trimming removed 7 bases from V and 4 bases from J, with 8 bases in between. Per germline, CDR1 SGHVS and CDR2 FQNEAQ. CDR3 length: 12 residues. The CDR3 is CASTPEGNTIYF. CDR3 DNA: TGTGCCAGCACCCCGGAGGGAAACACCATATATTTT.

CDR3 nucleotides: TGTGCCAGCAGTGCTCAGCAAAATTACAATGAGCAGTTCTTC. Amino acid sequence: CASSAQQNYNEQFF. This chain connects TRBV2 to TRBJ2-1; D gene uncertain. The CDR3 extends over 14 amino acids. Per germline, CDR1 SNHLY and CDR2 FYNNEI. V lost 4 bases and J 4 bases, leaving 11 bases between the germline ends.

V usage is TRBV5-1 and J usage is TRBJ2-5; 7 bases are a match to TRBD2. The trim removed 0 bases at V and 1 base at J, leaving 6 bases unmatched. The germline V gene has CDR1 SGHRS and CDR2 YFSETQ. The CDR3 runs 16 residues. The CDR3 nucleotides read TGCGCCAGCAGCTTGGTTGGCGGGGGATCCCAAGAGACCCAGTACTTC. This sequence encodes CASSLVGGGSQETQYF.

The V call is TRBV19, the J call TRBJ1-2; D possibly corresponds to TRBD1 (5 bases). The germline V gene encodes CDR1 LNHDA and CDR2 SQIVND (reference sequence). V was trimmed by 7 bases and J by 3 bases, leaving 18 bases between them. The CDR3 totals 15 residues. Written as DNA, the CDR3 is TGTGCCAGTATGGGGGAAAGGGGCCTCCACTATGGCTACACCTTC. It encodes CASMGERGLHYGYTF. Variable domain in full (rest from reference TRBV19 and TRBJ1-2): DGGITQSPKYLFRKEGQNVTLSCEQNLNHDAMYWYRQDPGQGLRLIYYSQIVNDFQKGDIAEGYSVSREKKESFPLTVTSAQKNPTAFYLCASMGERGLHYGYTFGSGTRLTVV.

This clone was found a few times. This sequence joins TRBV19 and TRBJ1-3; D gene uncertain. This CDR3 is built from 14 residues. Per the germline V gene, CDR1 is LNHDA and CDR2 is SQIVND (reference sequence). Deletions cut 6 bases from V and 0 bases from J, with 9 bases between. CDR3 sequence (DNA): TGTGCCAGTAGGGCACTTTACTCTGGAAACACCATATATTTT. Translating gives CASRALYSGNTIYF.

This chain joins TRBV6-2 or TRBV6-3 and TRBJ1-6; D call uncertain. There are 15 residues in the CDR3. Germline V gives CDR1 MNHEY, CDR2 SVGEGT. Trimming removed 0 bases from V and 6 bases from J, with 9 bases in between. CDR3 sequence reads: CASSYSGRVNSPLHF. Written as DNA, the CDR3 is TGTGCCAGCAGTTACTCGGGTAGGGTTAATTCACCCCTCCACTTT.

V and J are TRBV6-5 and TRBJ2-7; the D is unclear. With 4 bases removed from V and 4 bases from J, the gap between germline ends came to 14 bases. The CDR3 consists of 14 residues. Per germline, CDR1 MNHEY and CDR2 SVGAGI. CDR3 sequence: CASSLGSQDYEQYF. CDR3 coding DNA: TGTGCCAGCAGTTTGGGCTCCCAGGATTACGAGCAGTACTTC.

The CDR3 DNA reads TGTGCCAGCAGCTGGGCCTCGGGAGCCACCTACGAGCAGTACTTC. It encodes CASSWASGATYEQYF. The V call is TRBV5-6, the J call TRBJ2-7, with D tentatively TRBD2 (6 bases). Germline-derived CDR1 and CDR2 are SGHDT and YYEEEE. The CDR3 is 15 residues long. Trimming pared 3 bases from V and 2 bases from J, leaving 15 bases between.

The gene calls are TRBV5-4 and TRBJ2-3, with 8 bases matching TRBD1. This CDR3 spans 15 amino acids. V trimming: 3 bases; J trimming: 5 bases; junction bases outside the gene matches: 8. Germline assignment: CDR1 SGHNT and CDR2 YYREEE (reference sequence). CDR3 region: CASSWAGTGQDTQYF. CDR3 nucleotide sequence: TGTGCCAGCAGCTGGGCCGGGACAGGCCAAGATACGCAGTATTTT.

This chain connects TRBV9 to TRBJ1-1, with 10 bases that match TRBD1. V lost 3 bases to trimming and J lost 3 bases; unmatched junction nucleotides: 14. Germline V gene sequence: CDR1 SGDLS, CDR2 YYNGEE. The CDR3 length is 18 residues. The CDR3 bases are TGTGCCAGCAGCGATGGGGACAGGGGTTTCGAGTCGGACACTGAAGCTTTCTTT. Its protein product is CASSDGDRGFESDTEAFF.

This sequence joins TRBV5-5 and TRBJ2-2; D tentatively reads TRBD1 or TRBD2 (5 bases each). Germline V gene lookup returns CDR1 SGHKS and CDR2 YYEKEE (reference sequence). The CDR3 consists of 14 residues. V lost 4 bases and J lost 7, with 14 bases in between. The CDR3 protein is CASSPGPWGGELFF. In DNA form, the CDR3 reads TGTGCCAGCAGCCCGGGGCCTTGGGGCGGGGAGCTGTTTTTT.

In this sample, this clone turned up once. V is TRBV6-5 and J is TRBJ2-1, with D possibly being TRBD2 (5 bases). Trimming left V 6 bases short and J 9 bases short, with 18 bases between. Per germline, CDR1 MNHEY and CDR2 SVGAGI. The CDR3 has 14 residues. The CDR3 is CASRRDDVRGEQFF. CDR3 nucleotide sequence: TGTGCCAGCAGGAGGGATGATGTTAGAGGTGAGCAGTTCTTC.

The table lists this clone with a few counts. The chain has TRBV5-1 and TRBJ2-7; tentative D call: TRBD2 (5 bases). CDR1 SGHRS and CDR2 YFSETQ come from the germline V gene. Trimming shortened V by 4 bases and J by 4 bases, and 15 bases separated the two germline ends. The CDR3 consists of 14 residues. The CDR3 spells CASSQEGFRYEQYF. CDR3 DNA sequence: TGCGCCAGCAGCCAAGAGGGCTTCCGGTACGAGCAGTACTTC.

The chain employs TRBV6-5 and TRBJ1-1, with no clear D. The CDR3 consists of 11 residues. Germline values: CDR1 MNHEY, CDR2 SVGAGI. The V and J ends lost 6 bases and 8 bases respectively, with 10 bases between them. CDR3 residues: CASRNNWEAFF. CDR3 bases: TGTGCCAGCAGGAATAATTGGGAAGCTTTCTTT.

The chain carries TRBV6-4 and TRBJ2-1; 8 bases are a match to TRBD2. Germline V CDR1 and CDR2: MRHNA, SNTAGT. V lost 6 bases, J lost 9 bases, and 13 bases stayed unmatched. This CDR3 region has 15 residues. As DNA, the CDR3 is TGTGCCAGCAGCAATGACGGGGGGGCCCGGGGTGAGCAGTTCTTC. It yields the protein CASSNDGGARGEQFF.

The chain combines TRBV6-4 with TRBJ1-5; the D gene is possibly TRBD1 (5 bases). Germline-derived CDR1 and CDR2 are MRHNA and SNTAGT. Trimming took off 1 base at V and 3 bases at J, with 16 bases between the two ends. The CDR3 loop spans 17 amino acids. CDR3 coding DNA: TGTGCCAGCAGTGACTGGGGCGTCAGGATCAACAATCAGCCCCAGCATTTT. This gives the protein CASSDWGVRINNQPQHF.

J is TRBJ2-5 and V is TRBV27; unclear D gene. CDR1 and CDR2 from the germline V gene are MNHEY and SMNVEV (reference sequence). V lost 2 bases, J lost 5 bases, and 12 bases lay in between. This CDR3 spans 14 amino acids. The DNA for the CDR3 is TGTGCCAGCAGTTTAACCTTAGGCGGCGAGACCCAGTACTTC. Protein sequence: CASSLTLGGETQYF.

The chain has TRBV7-8 and TRBJ1-6; D gene uncertain. Germline lookup yields CDR1 SGHVS and CDR2 FQNEAQ. V dropped 0 bases and J dropped 8 bases, with 2 bases sitting between them. This CDR3 is built from 12 residues. The CDR3 sequence: CASSLADSPLHF. Here the CDR3 DNA reads TGTGCCAGCAGCTTAGCGGATTCACCCCTCCACTTT. Drawing the rest from reference TRBV7-8 and TRBJ1-6, the complete variable domain is GAGVSQSPRYKVAKRGQDVALRCDPISGHVSLFWYQQALGQGPEFLTYFQNEAQLDKSGLPSDRFFAERPEGSVSTLKIQRTQQEDSAVYLCASSLADSPLHFGNGTRLTVT.